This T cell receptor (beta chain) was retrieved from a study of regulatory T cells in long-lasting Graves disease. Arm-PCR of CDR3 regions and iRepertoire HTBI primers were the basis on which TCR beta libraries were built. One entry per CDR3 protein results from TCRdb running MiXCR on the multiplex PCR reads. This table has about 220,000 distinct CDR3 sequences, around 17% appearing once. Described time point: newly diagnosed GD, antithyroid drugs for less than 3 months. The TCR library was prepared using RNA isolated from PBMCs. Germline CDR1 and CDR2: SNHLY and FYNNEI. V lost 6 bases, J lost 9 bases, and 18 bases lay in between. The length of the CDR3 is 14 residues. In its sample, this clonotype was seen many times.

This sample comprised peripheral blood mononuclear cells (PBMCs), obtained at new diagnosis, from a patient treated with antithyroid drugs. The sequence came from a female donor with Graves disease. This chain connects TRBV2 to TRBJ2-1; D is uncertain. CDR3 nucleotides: TGTGCCAGCAGGTTGACCGACACAATGGGTGAGCAGTTCTTC. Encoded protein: CASRLTDTMGEQFF.